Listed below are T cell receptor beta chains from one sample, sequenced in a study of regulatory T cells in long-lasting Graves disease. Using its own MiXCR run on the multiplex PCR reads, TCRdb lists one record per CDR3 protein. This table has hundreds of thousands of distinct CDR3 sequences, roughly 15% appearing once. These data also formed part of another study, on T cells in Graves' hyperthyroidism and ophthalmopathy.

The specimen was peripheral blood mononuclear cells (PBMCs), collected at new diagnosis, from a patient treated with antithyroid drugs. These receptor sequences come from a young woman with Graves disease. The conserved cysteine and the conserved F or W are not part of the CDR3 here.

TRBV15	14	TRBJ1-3	ATSRGTGGPGNTIY
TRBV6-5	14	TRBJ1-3	ASSLTGALSGNTIY
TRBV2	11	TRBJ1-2	ASSRTGGVGYT
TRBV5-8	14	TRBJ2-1	ASSASFSGPYNEQF
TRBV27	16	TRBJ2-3	ASSLSPSRDKLTDTQY
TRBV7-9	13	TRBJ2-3	ASSLLSGSTDTQY
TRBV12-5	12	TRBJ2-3	ASGLGTGSETQY
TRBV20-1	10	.	SARGTFHGQF
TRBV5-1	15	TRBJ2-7	ASSFTGLAGMSYEQY
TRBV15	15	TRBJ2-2	ATSRDLDVVVTGELF
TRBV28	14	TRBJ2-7	ASTDGLAGAFYEQY
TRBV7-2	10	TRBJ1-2	ASSLGQAGYT
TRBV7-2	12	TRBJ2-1	ASSIAGGPGEQF
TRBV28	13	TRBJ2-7	ASSREGQGANEQY
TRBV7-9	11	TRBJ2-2	ASSPSYTGELF
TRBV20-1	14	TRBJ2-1	SAPQQAGVSYNEQF
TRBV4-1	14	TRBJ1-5	ASSQGGWGSNQPQH
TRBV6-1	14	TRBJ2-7	ASSGAAGTGIYEQY
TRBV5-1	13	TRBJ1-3	ASSLDFRSGNTIY
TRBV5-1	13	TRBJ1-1	ASSLSPGSWTEAF
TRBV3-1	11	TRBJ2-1	ASSQDDWDEQF
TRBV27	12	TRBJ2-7	ASSLLAGVGEQY
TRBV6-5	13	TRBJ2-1	ASSSSSGRNNEQF
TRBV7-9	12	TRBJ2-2	ASSLLAGTGELF
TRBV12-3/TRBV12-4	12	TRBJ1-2	ASSTGIVLNGYT
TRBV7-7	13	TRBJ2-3	ASSLSPSPTDTQY
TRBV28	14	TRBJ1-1	ASSPQLGTMNTEAF
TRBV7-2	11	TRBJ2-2	ASSQIRVGELF
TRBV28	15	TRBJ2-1	ASSLPLGSGDYNEQF
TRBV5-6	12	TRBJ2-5	ASSPPGQGETQY
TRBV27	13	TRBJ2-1	ASSSGTSGKNEQF
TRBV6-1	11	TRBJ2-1	ATSLNREWGRF
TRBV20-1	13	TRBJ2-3	SAGTSGSSTDTQY
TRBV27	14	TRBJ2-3	ASSISGLRSTDTQY
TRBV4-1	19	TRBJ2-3	ASSQPPLVLAGAQSTDTQY
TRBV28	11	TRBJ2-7	ASSVSGGSDQY
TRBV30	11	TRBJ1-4	AWSRDINEKLF
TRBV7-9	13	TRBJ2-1	ASSLDSREAGEQF
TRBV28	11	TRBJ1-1	ASSFQGNTEAF
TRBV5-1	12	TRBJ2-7	ASRLAAGSYEQY
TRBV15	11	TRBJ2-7	ATSARGLYEQY
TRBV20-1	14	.	SARESLAGKQETQY
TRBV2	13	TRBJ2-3	ASRPSSSVIDTQY
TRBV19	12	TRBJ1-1	ASTLDRSNTEAF
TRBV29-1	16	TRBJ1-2	SVSPRVSPGSLGGGYT
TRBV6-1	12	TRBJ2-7	ASTQRQENYEQY
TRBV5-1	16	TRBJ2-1	ASSLAGVRASGTSEQF
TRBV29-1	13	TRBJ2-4	SVEFPPSAKNIQY